The sequence of this TCR beta chain was determined in a study of T cells expressing NK-cell markers. Study observations and caveats: Expanded NKG2C+ T cell clones had unclear HCMV specificity. The study found these clonotypes also leading the CD3+CD56-NKG2C+ fraction in a few donors.

TCRdb re-called the 5' RACE reads; one entry per CDR3 protein, DNA not given. This listing includes over 200,000 distinct CDR3 sequences. Turning to this clonotype: Its antigen is not known.

The CDR3 is made up of 17 amino acids. Germline lookup yields CDR1 MGHDK and CDR2 SYGVNS. Sequenced material: blood T cells: a sorted CD56 or NKG2C T cell subset, CD4+ or CD8+ T cells, or bulk PBMC T cells (not recorded which). The chain combines TRBV25-1 with TRBJ2-5; the D call of TRBD1 rests on TCRdb alone, since no DNA is present to check it. The sequence came from a man aged 18-30 years in good health. This CDR3 is CASSPNMRTGGLGTQYF.